Below are 24 T cell receptor beta chains sequenced from a single sample in a study of early stage breast cancer tumors. Only in-frame clones appear in the TCRdb table, and some are missing; sequencing was by immunoSEQ multiplex PCR. The sample contains 40,000 to 60,000 clones, just under 80% of which appear only once. Sequencing input: blood. These receptors originate from a person aged 40-50 years with breast cancer.

V gene TRBV10-3 combines with J gene TRBJ2-1; D unclear. There are 14 residues in the CDR3. CDR1 is ENHRY and CDR2 is SYGVKD in the germline V gene. V was shortened by 0 bases and J by 7 bases, with 10 bases between the two germline ends. The CDR3 here is CAISESPQVNEQFF. The DNA for the CDR3 is TGTGCCATCAGTGAGTCTCCACAAGTTAATGAGCAGTTCTTC.

The gene calls are TRBV7-9 and TRBJ1-4; D may be TRBD1 (5 bases). The CDR3 contains 16 residues. The V gene lost 4 bases and the J gene lost 8 bases, with 20 bases spanning the gap. The V gene's germline CDR1 is SEHNR and CDR2 FQNEAQ (reference sequence). The CDR3 DNA reads as TGTGCCAGCAGCTCAGCAGGGACTACGATTTTAGAAAAACTGTTTTTT. Translation gives CASSSAGTTILEKLFF.

In this sample, this clone turned up once. CDR3 sequence reads: CASSLRTGNTGELFF. Written as DNA, the CDR3 is TGTGCCAGCAGCTTAAGGACAGGGAACACCGGGGAGCTGTTTTTT. V gene TRBV7-2 combines with J gene TRBJ2-2, with TRBD1 matching over 7 bases. CDR1 is SGHTA and CDR2 is FQGNSA in the germline V gene. The CDR3 extends over 15 amino acids. Unmatched junction bases numbered 1, after V lost 2 bases and J lost 1 base. The full variable domain, in which reference TRBV7-2 and TRBJ2-2 provide the parts outside the CDR3, is GAGVSQSPSNKVTEKGKDVELRCDPISGHTALYWYRQSLGQGLEFLIYFQGNSAPDKSGLPSDRFSAERTGGSVSTLTIQRTQQEDSAVYLCASSLRTGNTGELFFGEGSRLTVL.

In its sample, this clone was seen a few times. The rearrangement uses TRBV4-1 and TRBJ1-2, with D possibly being TRBD1 (5 bases). The CDR3 spans 17 residues. Germline V gene lookup returns CDR1 MGHRA and CDR2 YSYEKL. V dropped 0 bases and J dropped 8 bases, with 22 bases sitting between them. The DNA of the CDR3 is TGCGCCAGCAGCCAAGACCAATTCGACAGTCTCCTAGGGGGCTACACCTTC. Its translation is CASSQDQFDSLLGGYTF.

The V and J genes are TRBV4-2 and TRBJ2-5; 14 bases are a match to TRBD2. This CDR3 region has 17 residues. Germline lookup yields CDR1 LGHNA and CDR2 YNFKEQ. V lost 0 bases and J lost 5; bases outside the gene matches: 5. The CDR3 bases are TGTGCCAGCAGCCAAGATGGACTAGCGGGGGGCCGGGAGACCCAGTACTTC. Translated, it gives CASSQDGLAGGRETQYF.

This clone was recorded only once. J is TRBJ1-2 and V is TRBV10-3; maybe TRBD1 (5 bases). CDR1 and CDR2 from the germline V gene are ENHRY and SYGVKD. V was trimmed by 4 bases and J by 8 bases, leaving 11 bases between them. The CDR3 sequence is 12 residues long. The CDR3 region has the DNA TGTGCCATCAGTGTAGGGGAAGGGGGCTACACCTTC. This encodes CAISVGEGGYTF.

CDR3 DNA: TGCGCCAGCAGCGAGGGGGGGCGGGGACTAGTCTCAAGTGAGCAGTTCTTC. This gives the protein CASSEGGRGLVSSEQFF. This chain joins TRBV4-1 and TRBJ2-1, with 8 nucleotides matching TRBD2. V was pared by 5 bases and J by 9 bases, with 18 bases of the junction left unmatched. Germline loops: CDR1 MGHRA, CDR2 YSYEKL. This CDR3 region has 17 residues.

V is TRBV4-1 and J is TRBJ2-7; 7 bases fit TRBD2. This CDR3 region has 16 residues. The V and J ends lost 4 bases and 1 base, in that order; junction bases with no gene match: 10. Germline assignment: CDR1 MGHRA and CDR2 YSYEKL. For the CDR3, the DNA is TGCGCCAGCAGCCCTCAAAGGACTAGTGCGTCCTACGAGCAGTACTTC. Residues: CASSPQRTSASYEQYF.

This clone has more than one count but fewer than ten. The rearrangement joins TRBV29-1 to TRBJ1-3; TRBD1 matches at 9 bases. J lost 5 bases, V lost 5 bases, and 7 bases had no gene match. This CDR3 comprises 14 residues. From germline, CDR1 is SQVTM and CDR2 ANQGSEA. In DNA form, the CDR3 reads TGCAGCGTTTCCCGGGACAGGGTTAGAAACACCATATATTTT. Its translation: CSVSRDRVRNTIYF.

This clone was counted between two and nine times. The chain combines TRBV7-8 with TRBJ2-3; unclear D gene. The V end was cut by 0 bases, the J end by 0 bases, with 4 bases between. The V gene's germline CDR1 is SGHVS and CDR2 FQNEAQ. CDR3 length equals 14 residues. The CDR3 region has the DNA TGTGCCAGCAGCTTAGCAGCTAGCACAGATACGCAGTATTTT. This translates into CASSLAASTDTQYF.

This clone was counted once. This sequence joins TRBV15 and TRBJ2-2, with 7 nucleotides matching TRBD2. This CDR3 has 16 amino acids. CDR1 and CDR2 from the germline V gene are LNHNV and YYDKDF (reference sequence). V lost 5 bases to trimming and J lost 5 bases; unmatched junction nucleotides: 11. CDR3 amino acids: CATSPHWSGATGELFF. CDR3 in DNA: TGTGCCACCAGCCCCCATTGGAGCGGGGCGACCGGGGAGCTGTTTTTT.

The chain combines TRBV6-1 with TRBJ2-7; D gene unclear. V was pared by 2 bases and J by 2 bases, with 7 bases between. CDR1 and CDR2 (germline): MNHNS, SASEGT. The CDR3 length is 13 residues. The CDR3 DNA reads TGTGCCAGCAGTGAAACGTTTACCTACGAGCAGTACTTC. Translation gives CASSETFTYEQYF.

The CDR3 DNA reads TGTGCCAGCAGCTCGTACGGGACTAGATCCTCAGATACGCAGTATTTT. Translating it yields CASSSYGTRSSDTQYF. The gene calls are TRBV11-2 and TRBJ2-3, with 8 bases matching TRBD2. The J segment lost 4 bases and the V segment lost 4 bases, leaving 10 bases of the junction unmatched. Germline CDR1 reads SGHAT; CDR2 reads FQNNGV. This CDR3 region has 16 residues.

The CDR3 region has the DNA TGTGCCAGCAGCTTGGGGACAGGGAATAATTCACCCCTCCACTTT. This encodes CASSLGTGNNSPLHF. The J gene is TRBJ1-6, the V gene TRBV5-6; 8 bases align to TRBD1. The germline V gene has CDR1 SGHDT and CDR2 YYEEEE. This CDR3 has 15 residues. Trimming cost V 0 bases and J 5 bases; bases outside gene matches: 1.

The V gene is TRBV11-1, the J gene TRBJ2-7; 15 bases fit TRBD2. The V and J ends lost 2 bases and 0 bases, in that order; junction bases with no gene match: 5. The germline gives CDR1 SGHAT, CDR2 FQDESV (reference sequence). This CDR3 has 18 amino acids. The CDR3 loop reads CASSLMGLAGGLSYEQYF. The CDR3 nucleotides read TGTGCCAGCAGCTTAATGGGACTAGCGGGAGGCCTCTCCTACGAGCAGTACTTC. Full variable domain (rest looked up from reference TRBV11-1 and TRBJ2-7): EAEVAQSPRYKITEKSQAVAFWCDPISGHATLYWYRQILGQGPELLVQFQDESVVDDSQLPKDRFSAERLKGVDSTLKIQPAELGDSAMYLCASSLMGLAGGLSYEQYFGPGTRLTVT.

The DNA of the CDR3 is TGTGCCAGCAGACTAGCGGGGATCTACAATGAGCAGTTCTTC. As protein: CASRLAGIYNEQFF. V gene TRBV2 combines with J gene TRBJ2-1, with 10 bases lining up with TRBD2. Losses at the gene ends were 6 bases for V and 3 bases for J; bases not matched to a gene: 2. Germline values: CDR1 SNHLY, CDR2 FYNNEI. The CDR3 extends over 14 amino acids.

The J gene is TRBJ2-7, the V gene TRBV11-1; TRBD1 aligns across 10 bases. Germline-derived CDR1 and CDR2 are SGHAT and FQDESV (reference sequence). Losses at the gene ends were 5 bases for V and 4 bases for J; bases not matched to a gene: 11. The CDR3 has 16 amino acids. The CDR3 sequence is CASSHITTGGVYEQYF. The CDR3 DNA is TGTGCCAGCAGCCACATTACGACAGGGGGCGTTTACGAGCAGTACTTC.

This clone was counted between two and nine times. The chain combines TRBV30 with TRBJ2-7, with 11 bases matching TRBD1. V lost 2 bases, J lost 6 bases, and 9 bases stayed unmatched. Per germline, CDR1 GTSNPN and CDR2 SVGIG (reference sequence). This CDR3 is 15 amino acids long. CDR3 nucleotide sequence: TGTGCCTGGAGTCCCGGTGGGACAGGGGGTCTCGAGCAGTACTTC. This translates into CAWSPGGTGGLEQYF.

The rearrangement joins TRBV5-1 to TRBJ1-3, with TRBD1 as a possible D gene (6 bases). Germline assignment: CDR1 SGHRS and CDR2 YFSETQ. The CDR3 length is 16 residues. Trimming left V 4 bases short and J 0 bases short, with 14 bases between. The CDR3 is CASSGGTHTSGNTIYF. CDR3 nucleotides: TGCGCCAGCAGCGGGGGGACACACACCTCTGGAAACACCATATATTTT.

This chain connects TRBV30 to TRBJ2-7; weak D call: TRBD2 (6 bases). The germline gives CDR1 GTSNPN, CDR2 SVGIG (reference sequence). V was shortened by 7 bases and J by 9 bases, with 25 bases between the two germline ends. This CDR3 has 14 residues. CDR3 protein: CAYTAGLLYLRQYF. Here the CDR3 DNA reads TGTGCCTACACCGCGGGACTGTTGTATTTAAGGCAGTACTTC.

The V call is TRBV14, the J call TRBJ1-1, with TRBD1 as a possible D gene (5 bases). CDR1 is SGHDN, CDR2 FVKESK, per germline. The V end lost 4 bases, the J end lost 5 bases, and 17 bases lay between the germline ends. The CDR3 extends over 15 amino acids. The CDR3 sequence is CASSPPRGRSTEAFF. The CDR3 DNA reads TGTGCCAGCAGCCCCCCCCGGGGCCGGAGTACTGAAGCTTTCTTT.

The chain recombines TRBV10-1 with TRBJ2-7, with 10 bases fitting TRBD1. CDR1 and CDR2 from the germline V gene are WNHNN and SYGVQD (reference sequence). The CDR3 is made up of 13 amino acids. V lost 8 bases, J lost 9 bases, and 10 bases stayed unmatched. CDR3 loop: CASADRGNSGQYF. As DNA, the CDR3 is TGCGCCAGCGCGGACAGGGGGAATTCAGGGCAGTACTTC.

The chain has TRBV6-1 and TRBJ2-5; D remains ambiguous. The CDR3 has 12 amino acids. V lost 1 base to trimming and J lost 5 bases, with 5 bases between them. CDR1 MNHNS and CDR2 SASEGT come from the germline V gene. The CDR3 DNA sequence: TGTGCCAGCAGTGAAGTCGGGGAGACCCAGTACTTC. Its protein product is CASSEVGETQYF.

This chain connects TRBV7-9 to TRBJ1-2; D might be TRBD1 (5 bases). CDR3 length equals 15 residues. Germline CDR1 reads SEHNR; CDR2 reads FQNEAQ (reference sequence). Trimming left V 5 bases short and J 5 bases short, with 18 bases between. As DNA, the CDR3 is TGTGCCAGCAGCCAAGAGTGGAGGGGTGCGTATGGCTACACCTTC. Translation: CASSQEWRGAYGYTF.